This T cell receptor (beta chain) was found in a study of response to subunit inactivated influenza vaccine. Study-level results: Few new T cells, the authors suggested, are recruited by each seasonal influenza vaccination.

With 1 base removed from V and 3 bases from J, the gap between germline ends came to 16 bases. The germline V gene encodes CDR1 SQVTM and CDR2 ANQGSEA. This CDR3 is built from 15 residues. This clonotype was counted ten times or more. Its cognate antigen is unknown. TCRdb called the RT-PCR reads again in MiXCR, with one record for every CDR3 protein. Seen here are roughly 780,000 distinct CDR3 sequences, less than 20% observed once, and the top ten hold roughly 10%. This chain uses TRBV29-1 with TRBJ2-7; D perhaps matches TRBD2 (7 bases). This receptor was identified in a man between 45 and 60 years old who received an inactivated influenza vaccine. This specimen consisted of PBMCs from blood, obtained about 5 days after vaccination. The CDR3 coding sequence is TGCAGCGTTGAAGGATGGGAGGGGGGAATCTACGAGCAGTACTTC. It translates to CSVEGWEGGIYEQYF.